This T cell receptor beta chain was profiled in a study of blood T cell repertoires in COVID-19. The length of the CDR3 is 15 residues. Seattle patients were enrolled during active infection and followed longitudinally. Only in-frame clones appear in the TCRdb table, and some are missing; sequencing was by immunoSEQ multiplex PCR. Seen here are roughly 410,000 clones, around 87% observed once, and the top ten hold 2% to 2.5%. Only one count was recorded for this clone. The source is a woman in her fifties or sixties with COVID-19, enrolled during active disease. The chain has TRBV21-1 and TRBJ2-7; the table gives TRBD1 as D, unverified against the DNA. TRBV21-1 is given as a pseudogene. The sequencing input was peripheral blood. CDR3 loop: CASSPGGQDLKEQYF. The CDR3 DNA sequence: TGTGCCAGCAGCCCGGGGGGACAGGACCTAAAGGAGCAGTACTTC.